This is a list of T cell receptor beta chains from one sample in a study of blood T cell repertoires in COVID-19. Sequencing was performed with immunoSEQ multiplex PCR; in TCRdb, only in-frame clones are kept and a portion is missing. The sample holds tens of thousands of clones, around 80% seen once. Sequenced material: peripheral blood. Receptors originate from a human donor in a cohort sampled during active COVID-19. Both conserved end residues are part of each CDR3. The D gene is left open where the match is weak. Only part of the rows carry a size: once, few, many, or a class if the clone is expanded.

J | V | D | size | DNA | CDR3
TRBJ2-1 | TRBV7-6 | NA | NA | TGTGCCAGCAGCAACGAAATAGCGGTAAACAATGAGCAGTTCTTC | CASSNEIAVNNEQFF
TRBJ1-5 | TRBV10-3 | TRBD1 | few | TGTGCCATCAAACAGGGGGCCCATCAGCCCCAGCATTTT | CAIKQGAHQPQHF
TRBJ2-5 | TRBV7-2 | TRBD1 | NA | TGTGCCAGCAGCCATTGGACAGGGGGCCTCCAAGAGACCCAGTACTTC | CASSHWTGGLQETQYF
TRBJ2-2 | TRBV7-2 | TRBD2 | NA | TGTGCCAGCAGCCGCCGACTAGCGTCGAACACCGGGGAGCTGTTTTTT | CASSRRLASNTGELFF
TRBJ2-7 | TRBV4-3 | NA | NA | TGCGCCAGCAGCCAAGATCGGCAGGGTATCGAGCAGTACTTC | CASSQDRQGIEQYF
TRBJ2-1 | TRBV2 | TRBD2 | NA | TGTGCCAGCAGGGACGGGACTAGCGGGAGCAATGAGCAGTTCTTC | CASRDGTSGSNEQFF
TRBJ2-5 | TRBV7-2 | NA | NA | TGTGCCAGCAGCTCATCCCAGGCGGAGACCCAGTACTTC | CASSSSQAETQYF
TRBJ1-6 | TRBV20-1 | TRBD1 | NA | TGCAGTGCTAGTAGGGTGGGACAGTATAATTCACCCCTCCACTTT | CSASRVGQYNSPLHF
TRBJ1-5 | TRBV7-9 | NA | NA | TGTGCCAGCAGCTGGGAGGGGGGTCATCAGCCCCAGCATTTT | CASSWEGGHQPQHF
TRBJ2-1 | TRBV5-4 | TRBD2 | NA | TGTGCCAGCAGCTTACCACCGGGACTAGGAAGCTCCTACAATGAGCAGTTCTTC | CASSLPPGLGSSYNEQFF
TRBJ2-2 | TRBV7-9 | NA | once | TGTGCCAGCAGCTTAGGTCTGGGACTCACTCTTGAGGAGCTGTTTTTT | CASSLGLGLTLEELFF
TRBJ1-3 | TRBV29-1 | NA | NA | TGCAGCGTTAGAGAGCTTGGTGGAAACACCATATATTTT | CSVRELGGNTIYF
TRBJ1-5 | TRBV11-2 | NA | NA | TGTGCCAGCAGCTTAGGCGGTGAGCCCCAGCATTTT | CASSLGGEPQHF
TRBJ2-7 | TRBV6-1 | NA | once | TGTGCCAGCAGTGAAGCGCTTTTACGGGAGACTGGTGGGCAGTACTTC | CASSEALLRETGGQYF
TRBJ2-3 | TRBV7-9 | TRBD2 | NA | TGTGCCAGCAGCTCAAGCGGGGGCACAGATACGCAGTATTTT | CASSSSGGTDTQYF
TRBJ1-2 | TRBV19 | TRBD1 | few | TGTGCACTCCGACAGGGAGGCTATGGCTACACCTTC | CALRQGGYGYTF
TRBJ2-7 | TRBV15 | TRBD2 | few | TGTGCCACCAGCAGAAAACTAGCGGGAGACCACGAGCAGTACTTC | CATSRKLAGDHEQYF
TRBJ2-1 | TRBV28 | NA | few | TGTGCCAGCAGTTTTCCCCTTCGGGAGATCACCTACAATGAGCAGTTCTTC | CASSFPLREITYNEQFF
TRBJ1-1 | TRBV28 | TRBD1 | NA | TGTGCCAGCACTATACCCGGGACAGGGTCGGTGGTAGCTTTCTTT | CASTIPGTGSVVAFF
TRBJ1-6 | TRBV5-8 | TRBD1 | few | TGTGCCAGCAGCTCGTCTCCCGGGACAGGCCTGGCCCTCCACTTT | CASSSSPGTGLALHF
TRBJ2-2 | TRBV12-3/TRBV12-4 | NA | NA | TGTGCCAGCAGCCCCCGGAGCACCGGGGAGCTGTTTTTT | CASSPRSTGELFF
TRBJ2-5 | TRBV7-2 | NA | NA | TGTGCCAGCAGCTTCTTGTACCAAGAGACCCAGTACTTC | CASSFLYQETQYF
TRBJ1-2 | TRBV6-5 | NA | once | TGTGCCAGCAGTTACGGGCAGGGAAGGAATGGCTACACCTTC | CASSYGQGRNGYTF
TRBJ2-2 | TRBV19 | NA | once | TGTGCCAGTAGTAATCAGGGCTCGGACACCGGGGAGCTGTTTTTT | CASSNQGSDTGELFF
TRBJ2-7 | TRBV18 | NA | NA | TGTGCCAGCTCCGGGGGTATGGGGGGATACGAGCAGTACTTC | CASSGGMGGYEQYF
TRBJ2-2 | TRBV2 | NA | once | TGTGCCAGCAGTGAATTGGGGGCTCGCGGGGAGCTGTTTTTT | CASSELGARGELFF
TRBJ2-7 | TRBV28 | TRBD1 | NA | TGTGCCAGCAGGGGGAGCCGGCAGACAGGGGGACGCGAGCAGTACTTC | CASRGSRQTGGREQYF
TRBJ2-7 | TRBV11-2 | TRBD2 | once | TGTGCCAGCAGCTTCTCAGCGGGAGGGTACGAGCAGTACTTC | CASSFSAGGYEQYF
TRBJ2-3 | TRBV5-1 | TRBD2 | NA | TGCGCCAGCAGCCGGGGAGGGGATACGCAGTATTTT | CASSRGGDTQYF
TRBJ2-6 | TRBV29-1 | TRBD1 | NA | TGCAGCGTGTCGGGACAGGGGGTCCCTGGGGCCAACGTCCTGACTTTC | CSVSGQGVPGANVLTF
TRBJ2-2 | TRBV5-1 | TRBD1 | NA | TGCGCCAGCACCGAGGGACAGACCACCGGGGAGCTGTTTTTT | CASTEGQTTGELFF
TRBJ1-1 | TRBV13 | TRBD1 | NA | TGTGCCAGCAGCCGACAGGGAATCATGAACACTGAAGCTTTCTTT | CASSRQGIMNTEAFF
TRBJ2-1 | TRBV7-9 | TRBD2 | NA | TGTGCCAGCAGCTCTGGACTAGCGACTGAGCAGTTCTTC | CASSSGLATEQFF
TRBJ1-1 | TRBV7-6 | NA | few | TGTGCCAGCAGCCCGATACAGGGTACGATGAACACTGAAGCTTTCTTT | CASSPIQGTMNTEAFF
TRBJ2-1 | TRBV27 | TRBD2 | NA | TGTGCCAGCAGTCCGCTTGTGAGTAGCGGGTTGTACAATGAGCAGTTCTTC | CASSPLVSSGLYNEQFF
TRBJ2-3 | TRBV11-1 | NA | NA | TGTGCCAGCAGCCGGTGGCCGAGGACAGATACGCAGTATTTT | CASSRWPRTDTQYF
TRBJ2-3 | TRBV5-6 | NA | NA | TGTGCCAGCAGCAAGGACAGAGGTAGCACAGATACGCAGTATTTT | CASSKDRGSTDTQYF
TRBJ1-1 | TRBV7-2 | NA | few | TGTGCCAGCAGCTTAGTGGGTGCAGGGATGAACACTGAAGCTTTCTTT | CASSLVGAGMNTEAFF
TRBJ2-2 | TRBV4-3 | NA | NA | TGCGCCAGCAGCCAAGGCCTATTGGCGGCCGGGGAGCTGTTTTTT | CASSQGLLAAGELFF
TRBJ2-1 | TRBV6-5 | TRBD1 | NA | TGTGCCAGCAGTTACGGCGGACAGGGAATTTGGGATGAGCAGTTCTTC | CASSYGGQGIWDEQFF
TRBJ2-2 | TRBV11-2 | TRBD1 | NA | TGTGCCAGCAGCCTAGGACAGGGGTTGCCCGGGGAGCTGTTTTTT | CASSLGQGLPGELFF
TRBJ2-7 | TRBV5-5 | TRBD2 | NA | TGTGCCAGCAGCTTGGTCGGGACTAGCGGAGTCAGCTCCTACGAGCAGTACTTC | CASSLVGTSGVSSYEQYF
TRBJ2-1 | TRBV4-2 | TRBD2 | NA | TGTGCCAGCAGCGAAAGCGGACTAGCGGGTAACCTCGGGTACAATGAGCAGTTCTTC | CASSESGLAGNLGYNEQFF
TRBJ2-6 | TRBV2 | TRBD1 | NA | TGTGCCACAGGATTACAGGGGGGCCGGGCCAACGTCCTGACTTTC | CATGLQGGRANVLTF
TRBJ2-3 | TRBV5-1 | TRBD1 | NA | TGCGCCAGCAGCTTGGGGGACAGGGGCCCCACAGATACGCAGTATTTT | CASSLGDRGPTDTQYF
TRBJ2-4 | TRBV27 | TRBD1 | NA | TGTGCCAGCCGGGACAGAAAAAACATTCAGTACTTC | CASRDRKNIQYF
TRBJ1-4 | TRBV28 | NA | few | TGTGCCAGCAGCACCACAGTAAGCAATGAAAAACTGTTTTTT | CASSTTVSNEKLFF
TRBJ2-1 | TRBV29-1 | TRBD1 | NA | TGCAGCGGAAAAACCGGGACAGGCAATGAGCAGTTCTTC | CSGKTGTGNEQFF
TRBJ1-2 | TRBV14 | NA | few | TGTGCCAGCAGCCCACAGACGGACTATGGCTACACCTTC | CASSPQTDYGYTF
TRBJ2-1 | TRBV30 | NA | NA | TGTGCCTGGAACCGCCACGGACTACTCCAGTCAAATGAGCAGTTCTTC | CAWNRHGLLQSNEQFF
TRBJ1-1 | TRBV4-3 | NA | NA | TGCGCCAGCAGCCCCGATAGGTCGGGTCGACACACTGAAGCTTTCTTT | CASSPDRSGRHTEAFF
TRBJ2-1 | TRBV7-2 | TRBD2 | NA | TGTGCCAGCAGCTTGGGACTAGTCCCCAATGAGCAGTTCTTC | CASSLGLVPNEQFF
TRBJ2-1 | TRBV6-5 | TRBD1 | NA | TGTGCCAGCAGCCCGACAGGGTCAACCTACAATGAGCAGTTCTTC | CASSPTGSTYNEQFF
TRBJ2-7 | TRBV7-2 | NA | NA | TGTGCCAGCAGCTTAGGCCCGAGGGCCTACGAGCAGTACTTC | CASSLGPRAYEQYF
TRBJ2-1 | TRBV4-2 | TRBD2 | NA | TGTGCCAGCAGCCAACCGGGACTAGCGGAAAATGAGCAGTTCTTC | CASSQPGLAENEQFF
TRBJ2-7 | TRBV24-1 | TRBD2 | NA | TGTGCCACCAGTGATTCCCGACTAGCGGGAGCGTACGAGCAGTACTTC | CATSDSRLAGAYEQYF
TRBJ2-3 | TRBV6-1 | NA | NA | TGTGCCAGCAGTGAAGCAATAGCGGCTAGCACAGATACGCAGTATTTT | CASSEAIAASTDTQYF
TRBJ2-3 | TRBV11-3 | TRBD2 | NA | TGTGCCAGCAGCCCGGGACTAGCGACAGATACGCAGTATTTT | CASSPGLATDTQYF
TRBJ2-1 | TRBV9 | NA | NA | TGTGCCAGCAGCGTAGTAAGTAGTAGCCCTGAGCAGTTCTTC | CASSVVSSSPEQFF
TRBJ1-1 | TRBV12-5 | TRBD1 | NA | TGTGCTAGTGTTTCCCGGGACAGGGGGCGTAGGATGAACACTGAAGCTTTCTTT | CASVSRDRGRRMNTEAFF